The rows below give T cell receptor beta chains drawn from one sample of a study of Graves' ophthalmopathy and Graves' hyperthyroidism. Each CDR3 protein gets one entry after TCRdb re-called the multiplex PCR reads with MiXCR. The table lists hundreds of thousands of distinct CDR3 sequences, roughly two fifths of them singletons. Sequences were obtained from peripheral blood. Every receptor here comes from an adult man with Graves' ophthalmopathy. The CDR3 runs from the conserved cysteine through the conserved F or W. A D gene is named only where the DNA matches it firmly. The listing skips clone size in some rows; elsewhere it reads once, few, many or a size class.

j_call v_call d_call clone_size cdr3_nt cdr3_aa
TRBJ1-5 TRBV6-5 - many TGTGCCAGCAGTTACTCAGCAGGGGTCGATCAGCCCCAGCATTTT CASSYSAGVDQPQHF
TRBJ2-7 TRBV12-3/TRBV12-4 - few TGTGCCAGCAGTGCCTCGTATCTATACGAGCAGTACTTC CASSASYLYEQYF
TRBJ1-3 TRBV27 - few TGTGCCAGCAAAACTTCGAACTCTGGAAACACCATATATTTT CASKTSNSGNTIYF
TRBJ1-2 TRBV6-5 TRBD1 - TGTGCCAGCCACAGGGGAGGCTACACCTTC CASHRGGYTF
TRBJ2-5 TRBV7-7 - - TGTGCTAGCAGCTTATCGGGAGTCGCGGAGACCCAGTACTTC CASSLSGVAETQYF
TRBJ2-7 TRBV7-2 TRBD2 few TGTGCCAGCAGCCAAGATCGAATAGCGGGATCTACCTACGAGCAGTACTTC CASSQDRIAGSTYEQYF
TRBJ2-5 TRBV29-1 TRBD1 - TGCAGCTTGAGACAGGGGATAGAGACCCAGTACTTC CSLRQGIETQYF
TRBJ1-3 TRBV12-3/TRBV12-4 - many TGTGCCAGCAGTTCGTTGGTTTCTGGAAACACCATATATTTT CASSSLVSGNTIYF
TRBJ2-2 TRBV2 TRBD1 many TGTGCCAGCAGTAAAAGCAGGGGGCGCGACACCGGGGAGCTGTTTTTT CASSKSRGRDTGELFF
TRBJ2-2 TRBV12-3/TRBV12-4 TRBD1 few TGTGCCAGCAGACCACTACAGGGGGCGCCCGGGGAGCTGTTTTTT CASRPLQGAPGELFF
TRBJ1-3 TRBV9 - - TGTGCCAGCAGCGTAGGCCAGATAGTCTCTGGAAACACCATATATTTT CASSVGQIVSGNTIYF
TRBJ1-3 TRBV2 - few TGTGCCAGCAGGCGGGGAAACACCATATATTTT CASRRGNTIYF
TRBJ1-3 TRBV4-2 - - TGTGCCAGCAGCCAAGAAGGGGGACTTGGAAACACCATATATTTT CASSQEGGLGNTIYF
TRBJ2-2 TRBV24-1 - many TGTGCCACCCGAGGGGAAAACACCGGGGAGCTGTTTTTT CATRGENTGELFF
TRBJ1-4 TRBV4-3 - - TGCGCCAGCAGCCATTCTCAGGGCGTTTCGGGTGAAAAACTGTTTTTT CASSHSQGVSGEKLFF
TRBJ2-7 TRBV12-3/TRBV12-4 - - TGTGCCAGCAGTTTAGCGCCAGGGGCTGTTGGCGAGCAGTACTTC CASSLAPGAVGEQYF
TRBJ2-7 TRBV7-9 TRBD1 few TGTGCCAGCAGCAGCTCAGGGGGCGTCTACGAGCAGTACTTC CASSSSGGVYEQYF
TRBJ2-5 TRBV7-3 - once TGTGCCAGCAGCTTAAGGAGCGGCGCGTTCGAGACCCAGTACTTC CASSLRSGAFETQYF
TRBJ1-3 TRBV11-3 TRBD1 few TGTGCCAGCAGCTACTCCGGGACAGGATTATCTGGAAACACCATATATTTT CASSYSGTGLSGNTIYF
TRBJ1-5 TRBV4-3 - - TGCGCCAGCAGCCACCGGGGGGCAGGAGATCAGCCCCAGCATTTT CASSHRGAGDQPQHF
TRBJ2-6 TRBV15 - - TGTGCCACCAGCAGCCTCGGGAACTCTGGGGCCAACGTCCTGACTTTC CATSSLGNSGANVLTF
TRBJ2-7 TRBV10-3 - - TGTGCCATCAGTCCGACAGGGAGGGAGCAGTACTTC CAISPTGREQYF
TRBJ1-4 TRBV3-1 - many TGTGCCAGCAGCCAAGACCAGTACGGGTATGAAAAACTGTTTTTT CASSQDQYGYEKLFF
TRBJ2-6 TRBV24-1 - many TGTGCCACCAGCGATGGGCCAGGGACAAGGTCTGGGGCCAACGTCCTGACTTTC CATSDGPGTRSGANVLTF
TRBJ2-6 TRBV5-1 TRBD1 many TGCGCCAGCAGCTCCCGGGACAGCAACTCTGGGGCCAACGTCCTGACTTTC CASSSRDSNSGANVLTF
TRBJ2-7 TRBV10-3 TRBD1 many TGTGCCATCAGTACCGGGACAGGGGGCGAGCAGTACTTC CAISTGTGGEQYF
TRBJ2-7 TRBV20-1 TRBD1 few TGCAGTGCTAGTGCGAGGGGGCTCTCCTACGAGCAGTACTTC CSASARGLSYEQYF
TRBJ2-7 TRBV25-1 TRBD1 - TGTGCCAGCAGTGAACTCCAGGACAGGGGGCTCTACGAGCAGTACTTC CASSELQDRGLYEQYF
TRBJ1-1 TRBV15 - - TGTGCCACCAGCGGAACTTACTCAGGGTACACTGAAGCTTTCTTT CATSGTYSGYTEAFF
TRBJ1-1 TRBV7-9 - - TGCGCCAGCAGCTTAAAGGGGGACACTGAAGTTTTCTTT CASSLKGDTEVFF
TRBJ1-2 TRBV2 TRBD1 - TGTGCCAGCAGTACCGGGACAGCAACGGCAGTCTACACCTTC CASSTGTATAVYTF